These 22 T cell receptor beta chains came from one sample sequenced in a study of blood T cell repertoires in COVID-19. Clones were read by immunoSEQ multiplex PCR, and TCRdb kept only the in-frame ones, dropping some. Of about 50,000 clones in the sample, approximately 85% were seen once. Specimen: peripheral blood. These TCRs come from a man between 60 and 70 years old with acute or convalescent COVID-19.

The CDR3, as DNA: TGCGCCAGCGCGGGCCTTACCGCTGAGGTACTGTTTTTT. Amino acids: CASAGLTAEVLFF. The J gene is TRBJ1-4, the V gene TRBV10-2; no clear D gene. Trimming shortened V by 8 bases and J by 13 bases, and 20 bases separated the two germline ends. Germline assignment: CDR1 WSHSY and CDR2 SAAADI. The CDR3 extends over 13 amino acids.

The V gene is TRBV6-5, the J gene TRBJ1-5; D is possibly TRBD1 (5 bases). The V end was cut by 6 bases, the J end by 2 bases, with 14 bases between. In germline, CDR1 is MNHEY, CDR2 SVGAGI. This CDR3 region has 15 residues. The CDR3 protein is CASRAGLAGNQPQHF. DNA for the CDR3: TGTGCCAGCAGAGCGGGGCTCGCCGGCAATCAGCCCCAGCATTTT.

As DNA, the CDR3 is TGCGCCAGCAGCCCACGGACTTATAGCACAGATACGCAGTATTTT. As protein: CASSPRTYSTDTQYF. The rearrangement joins TRBV4-1 to TRBJ2-3, with D possibly TRBD2 on 5 matching bases. Germline lookup yields CDR1 MGHRA and CDR2 YSYEKL. V lost 4 bases and J lost 0, with 11 bases in between. The CDR3 spans 15 residues.

The chain has TRBV12-3 or TRBV12-4 and TRBJ2-5; D gene ambiguous. The CDR3 loop spans 13 amino acids. Trimming removed 6 bases at V and 1 base at J, with 9 bases between. As DNA, the CDR3 is TGTGCCAGCAGCCAGATTCGCCAAGAGACCCAGTACTTC. Encoded protein: CASSQIRQETQYF.

The chain joins TRBV5-1 to TRBJ1-3; D is undetermined. Germline assignment: CDR1 SGHRS and CDR2 YFSETQ. The CDR3 is made up of 15 amino acids. Trimming shortened V by 3 bases and J by 2 bases, and 12 bases separated the two germline ends. The CDR3 nucleotides read TGCGCCAGCAGCTCCCGCTCGGGGACTGGAAACACCATATATTTT. It specifies CASSSRSGTGNTIYF.

This chain uses TRBV2 with TRBJ1-5; D not certain. The ends were cut back, 3 bases at V and 7 bases at J, with 13 bases in the middle. From germline, CDR1 is SNHLY and CDR2 FYNNEI. This CDR3 has 14 amino acids. This CDR3 is CASSERQSFQPQHF. The DNA of the CDR3 is TGTGCCAGCAGTGAGCGGCAGTCCTTCCAGCCCCAGCATTTT. Filled out from reference TRBV2 and TRBJ1-5, the complete variable domain reads EPEVTQTPSHQVTQMGQEVILRCVPISNHLYFYWYRQILGQKVEFLVSFYNNEISEKSEIFDDQFSVERPDGSNFTLKIRSTKLEDSAMYFCASSERQSFQPQHFGDGTRLSIL.

CDR3 in amino acids: CASIGVAGDYGYTF. The CDR3 DNA is TGTGCCAGCATAGGTGTGGCAGGCGACTATGGCTACACCTTC. The rearrangement links TRBV6-5 to TRBJ1-2; unclear D gene. The CDR3 contains 14 residues. Trimming shortened V by 7 bases and J by 3 bases, and 15 bases separated the two germline ends. The germline gives CDR1 MNHEY, CDR2 SVGAGI.

The rearrangement links TRBV18 to TRBJ1-5; TRBD1 matches 10 bases. The germline V gene has CDR1 KGHSH and CDR2 LQKENI. This CDR3 has 15 amino acids. V was clipped by 6 bases and J by 6 bases; unmatched bases: 8. CDR3 amino acids: CASSRQGAEGQPQHF. In nucleotides, the CDR3 is TGTGCCAGCTCCCGACAGGGGGCGGAAGGTCAGCCCCAGCATTTT.

This chain connects TRBV5-1 to TRBJ2-7; D may be TRBD2 (5 bases). The CDR3 has 15 residues. The germline V gene has CDR1 SGHRS and CDR2 YFSETQ. V shed 2 bases and J shed 8 bases, with 20 bases lying between them. The CDR3 reads CASSFAGQEAGQQYF. The CDR3 DNA follows: TGCGCCAGCAGCTTTGCTGGCCAGGAGGCCGGGCAGCAGTACTTC.

The chain is built from TRBV19 and TRBJ2-2, with a tentative D call TRBD2 (6 bases). In germline, CDR1 is LNHDA, CDR2 SQIVND (reference sequence). The CDR3 sequence is 16 residues long. Trimming took off 3 bases at V and 7 bases at J, with 18 bases between the two ends. In DNA, the CDR3 is TGTGCCAGTAGTATGGTTGGGCAGGGAGGAAACGGGGAGCTGTTTTTT. Its translation: CASSMVGQGGNGELFF.

V is TRBV6-1 and J is TRBJ1-1; D possibly corresponds to TRBD1 (5 bases). The CDR3 covers 15 residues. The germline V and J ends were trimmed by 1 base and 4 bases, with 13 bases remaining between them. Germline assignment: CDR1 MNHNS and CDR2 SASEGT. CDR3 sequence reads: CASSEVGERSTEAFF. The CDR3 DNA sequence: TGTGCCAGCAGTGAAGTAGGGGAAAGGAGCACTGAAGCTTTCTTT.

CDR3 residues: CASSPNPLSSGNTIYF. CDR3 nucleotides: TGTGCCAGCTCACCAAATCCGCTCAGCTCTGGAAACACCATATATTTT. The V call is TRBV18, the J call TRBJ1-3; D remains unclear. The germline V and J ends were trimmed by 2 bases and 0 bases, with 11 bases remaining between them. Germline V gene data show CDR1 as KGHSH and CDR2 as LQKENI. The CDR3 is 16 amino acids.

This clone was picked up one time. The chain links TRBV10-2 to TRBJ2-1, with 14 bases matching TRBD2. The J segment lost 8 bases and the V segment lost 6 bases, leaving 3 bases of the junction unmatched. CDR1 and CDR2 from the germline V gene are WSHSY and SAAADI. This CDR3 region has 14 residues. DNA for the CDR3: TGCGCCAGCAGGACGACTAGCGGGAGGGATGAGCAGTTCTTC. Translated, it gives CASRTTSGRDEQFF.

The chain has TRBV29-1 and TRBJ1-2, with D perhaps TRBD1 (6 bases). The germline gives CDR1 SQVTM, CDR2 ANQGSEA. This CDR3 is 13 amino acids long. V was pared by 3 bases and J by 3 bases, with 11 bases between. Here the CDR3 reads CSVDSRGDYGYTF. DNA for the CDR3: TGCAGCGTTGATTCCAGGGGAGACTATGGCTACACCTTC.

This clone was counted a few times. J is TRBJ1-2 and V is TRBV6-1; 7 positions match TRBD1. The trim removed 4 bases at V and 5 bases at J, leaving 10 bases unmatched. The CDR3 contains 15 residues. Germline loops: CDR1 MNHNS, CDR2 SASEGT. The CDR3 is CASSGAGGALYGYTF. In DNA form, the CDR3 reads TGTGCCAGCAGTGGAGCAGGGGGGGCACTATATGGCTACACCTTC.

The CDR3 spells CASSVLPTGNSYEQYF. The CDR3 DNA reads TGTGCCAGCAGCGTCCTACCGACGGGTAACTCCTACGAGCAGTACTTC. The chain links TRBV9 to TRBJ2-7; D gene ambiguous. Germline V gene lookup returns CDR1 SGDLS and CDR2 YYNGEE. The V end was cut by 2 bases, the J end by 0 bases, with 15 bases between. The CDR3 runs 16 residues. The whole variable domain, remainder taken from reference TRBV9 and TRBJ2-7, is DSGVTQTPKHLITATGQRVTLRCSPRSGDLSVYWYQQSLDQGLQFLIQYYNGEERAKGNILERFSAQQFPDLHSELNLSSLELGDSALYFCASSVLPTGNSYEQYFGPGTRLTVT.

This clone showed up just a few times. The V and J genes are TRBV7-9 and TRBJ2-6, with 7 nucleotides matching TRBD1. V gave up 1 base and J gave up 0 bases; unmatched junction bases: 6. CDR3 length: 18 amino acids. CDR1 is SEHNR and CDR2 is FQNEAQ in the germline V gene (reference sequence). This CDR3 is CASSLGDRAPSGANVLTF. In DNA form, the CDR3 reads TGTGCCAGCAGCTTAGGAGACAGGGCTCCCTCTGGGGCCAACGTCCTGACTTTC.

The chain carries TRBV5-1 and TRBJ1-1; TRBD1 matches 12 bases. Trimming cost V 3 bases and J 7 bases; bases outside gene matches: 4. Germline CDR1 SGHRS, CDR2 YFSETQ. CDR3 size: 14 residues. CDR3 sequence: CASSWGQGASEAFF. CDR3 DNA: TGCGCCAGCAGCTGGGGACAGGGGGCTAGTGAAGCTTTCTTT.

In this sample, this clone turned up once. The chain recombines TRBV5-1 with TRBJ2-3; the D gene is possibly TRBD2 (6 bases). The CDR3 is made up of 16 amino acids. From germline, CDR1 is SGHRS and CDR2 YFSETQ. V was clipped by 0 bases and J by 2 bases, with 13 bases between them. The CDR3 DNA follows: TGCGCCAGCAGCTTGGGGGCTAGCGTTTACACAGATACGCAGTATTTT. Protein: CASSLGASVYTDTQYF.

The chain carries TRBV7-2 and TRBJ2-1; D may correspond to TRBD1 or TRBD2 (10 bases each). Germline-derived CDR1 and CDR2 are SGHTA and FQGNSA. V lost 2 bases, J lost 5 bases, and 25 bases lay in between. The length of the CDR3 is 19 residues. CDR3 DNA: TGTGCCAGCAGCTTACGGGACAGGGGAGGGCTAGCGGGAGACAATGAGCAGTTCTTC. This codes for CASSLRDRGGLAGDNEQFF.

The rearrangement joins TRBV28 to TRBJ1-5; maybe TRBD1 (5 bases). Germline V CDR1 and CDR2: MDHEN, SYDVKM. The CDR3 runs 15 residues. The V gene lost 6 bases and the J gene lost 6 bases, with 18 bases spanning the gap. The CDR3 DNA reads as TGTGCCAGCAGCCTGCGGGGGGGTATGATTCAGCCCCAGCATTTT. This codes for CASSLRGGMIQPQHF.

This sequence joins TRBV6-5 and TRBJ1-2; unclear D gene. The CDR3 has 14 residues. Germline CDR1 MNHEY, CDR2 SVGAGI. V shed 6 bases and J shed 5 bases, with 16 bases lying between them. CDR3 nucleotides: TGTGCCAGCAGGTCAGGTGCCATTAGGTATGGCTACACCTTC. Protein product: CASRSGAIRYGYTF.